These 20 T cell receptor beta chains were all obtained from the same sample, sequenced in a study of tumor-infiltrating lymphocytes in primary liver carcinoma. The input was about 490 ng total RNA; TCR beta cDNA was made from it with a constant-region primer. It was through three nested multiplex PCR rounds of slightly modified ARM-PCR that TCR beta libraries arose. The two initial PCR rounds, around 11 cycles each, used TRBV1-TRBV30 forward and C-beta reverse primers. TCRdb used MiXCR to reprocess the multiplex PCR reads, holding one entry per CDR3 protein. The sample shows some 190,000 distinct CDR3 sequences, about 60% of them seen only once. Unsorted whole blood served as the source of blood RNA, and germline DNA was extracted as well. The sample was peripheral blood. These receptors originate from a man between 40 and 49 years old with primary liver carcinoma and hepatitis B virus infection.

This clonotype has a single count. At one end the junction does not follow the germline gene, possibly because of a read error. The chain carries TRBV11-2 and TRBJ2-5; 9 bases are shared with TRBD2. The CDR3 is made up of 12 amino acids. Germline V CDR1 and CDR2: SGHAT, FQNNGV. CDR3 nucleotide sequence: TGTGTCAGCAGCGGGGGGCAGGAGACCCAGTACTTC. It encodes CVSSGGQETQYF.

J is TRBJ2-5 and V is TRBV4-1; 12 bases align to TRBD2. Trimming cost V 3 bases and J 5 bases; bases outside gene matches: 13. This CDR3 spans 18 amino acids. Germline loops: CDR1 MGHRA, CDR2 YSYEKL. Here the CDR3 reads CASSQFPSTSGSGETQYF. In nucleotides, the CDR3 is TGCGCCAGCAGCCAGTTCCCGTCGACTAGCGGGAGCGGGGAGACCCAGTACTTC.

A remark on this clonotype: This is likely a read error, given that the CDR3 carries no conserved phenylalanine or tryptophan at its end. The chain has TRBV13 and TRBJ1-4, with D perhaps TRBD1 (5 bases). V shed 5 bases and J shed 3 bases, with 13 bases lying between them. The germline V gene encodes CDR1 PRHDT and CDR2 FYEKMQ (reference sequence). This CDR3 has 15 amino acids. The CDR3 region is CASSPGRGANEKLFY. The CDR3 bases are TGTGCCAGCAGCCCGGGACGCGGAGCTAATGAAAAACTGTTTTAT.

This clonotype was seen more than once but under ten times. The chain combines TRBV12-3 or TRBV12-4 with TRBJ2-7; unclear D gene. CDR3 length: 14 residues. V was pared by 5 bases and J by 3 bases, with 14 bases between. CDR3 protein: CASSGHRSRYEQYF. CDR3 in DNA: TGTGCCAGCAGTGGCCATCGATCACGCTACGAGCAGTACTTC.

The sample holds a few counts of this clonotype. The V gene is TRBV7-9, the J gene TRBJ2-7; D not resolved. Germline loops: CDR1 SEHNR, CDR2 FQNEAQ (reference sequence). Trimming removed 0 bases from V and 7 bases from J, with 19 bases in between. The CDR3 length is 16 residues. Written as DNA, the CDR3 is TGTGCCAGCAGCTTAGCAGCCGGGCCGACGGTGGGGGAGCAGTACTTC. Protein: CASSLAAGPTVGEQYF.

This clonotype was counted between two and nine times. The CDR3 DNA sequence: TGCGCCAGCAGTGGGACCGGGACAGGAGGTTCTCTGTTTTTT. Protein sequence: CASSGTGTGGSLFF. The chain couples TRBV10-2 to TRBJ1-4; 8 positions match TRBD1. V shed 4 bases and J 14 bases; nucleotides not matched to a gene: 12. This CDR3 is 14 amino acids long. Germline assignment: CDR1 WSHSY and CDR2 SAAADI.

This chain links TRBV12-3 or TRBV12-4 with TRBJ2-1; 7 bases line up with TRBD1. The CDR3 consists of 14 residues. J was trimmed by 8 bases and V by 0 bases; bases with no gene match: 4. CDR3 loop: CASSLATGEDEQFF. Written as DNA, the CDR3 is TGTGCCAGCAGTTTAGCCACAGGGGAAGATGAGCAGTTCTTC.

This clonotype qualifies as medium-sized (0.01 to 0.1%). This chain joins TRBV11-2 and TRBJ2-5, with D maybe TRBD2 (6 bases). CDR3 length: 16 amino acids. V was shortened by 1 base and J by 5 bases, with 17 bases between the two germline ends. Germline lookup yields CDR1 SGHAT and CDR2 FQNNGV. The CDR3 bases are TGTGCCAGCAGCTTAGGGAGTAGCGGCCCGGGGGAGACCCAGTACTTC. Translated, it gives CASSLGSSGPGETQYF.

As concerns this clonotype: One end of the junction is discordant with germline, which a read error may explain. The chain recombines TRBV7-8 with TRBJ2-5; D unclear. CDR3 length equals 13 residues. Germline loops: CDR1 SGHVS, CDR2 FQNEAQ. The CDR3: CASNLAQKETQYF. The CDR3 DNA is TGTGCCAGCAACTTAGCTCAAAAGGAGACCCAGTACTTC.

This clonotype appeared many times. CDR3 nucleotides: TGTGCCGGGGGGGGAGTATACAATGAGCAGTTCTTC. Translated: CAGGGVYNEQFF. This chain joins TRBV11-2 and TRBJ2-1; 7 nucleotides agree with TRBD2. The CDR3 contains 12 residues. V lost 11 bases and J lost 4; bases outside the gene matches: 5. In germline, CDR1 is SGHAT, CDR2 FQNNGV.

The chain joins TRBV10-2 to TRBJ2-2; D is perhaps TRBD2 (5 bases). Germline V CDR1 and CDR2: WSHSY, SAAADI. Trimming removed 7 bases at V and 3 bases at J, with 18 bases between. There are 16 residues in the CDR3. CDR3 coding DNA: TGCGCCAGCAAGTTGGGAGAGAATCCATACACCGGGGAGCTGTTTTTT. Translation gives CASKLGENPYTGELFF.

This clonotype was seen a handful of times. The rearrangement joins TRBV6-5 to TRBJ1-6; D might be TRBD1 (5 bases). V lost 6 bases and J 7 bases, leaving 13 bases between the germline ends. CDR1 and CDR2 (germline): MNHEY, SVGAGI. This CDR3 has 14 amino acids. This CDR3 is CASSQGTENSPLHF. CDR3 bases: TGTGCCAGCAGCCAAGGGACGGAAAATTCACCCCTCCACTTT.

This clonotype was observed once. A much larger clone lies a single base off, so this may be a read error. The chain joins TRBV11-2 to TRBJ2-1; no reliable D call. The CDR3 runs to 17 residues. The germline gives CDR1 SGHAT, CDR2 FQNNGV. The CDR3 protein is CASSYYRVLSSYNELFF. CDR3 sequence (DNA): TGTGCCAGCAGCTATTATAGGGTGTTGAGCTCCTACAATGAGCTGTTCTTC.

The chain carries TRBV10-3 and TRBJ1-2; 9 bases are a match to TRBD1. Germline V gene lookup returns CDR1 ENHRY and CDR2 SYGVKD. This CDR3 has 16 residues. V gave up 2 bases and J gave up 7 bases; unmatched junction bases: 11. In DNA, the CDR3 is TGTGCCATCAGTGAGACCACAGGGGGCTTAGTGGTTGGCTACACCTTC. This translates into CAISETTGGLVVGYTF.

This clonotype has only a few counts. The gene calls are TRBV6-2 or TRBV6-3 and TRBJ2-7, with a tentative D call TRBD1 (6 bases). Trimming pared 6 bases from V and 5 bases from J, leaving 17 bases between. CDR3 length: 14 amino acids. Germline V gene lookup returns CDR1 MNHEY and CDR2 SVGEGT. The CDR3 DNA reads TGTGCCAGCAGCCATACGGGACATATGCACGAGCAGTACTTC. Protein product: CASSHTGHMHEQYF.

The rearrangement uses TRBV5-6 and TRBJ1-5; D is ambiguous. V shed 4 bases and J shed 4 bases, with 9 bases lying between them. The CDR3 loop spans 13 amino acids. CDR1 SGHDT and CDR2 YYEEEE come from the germline V gene. CDR3 sequence (DNA): TGTGCCAGCAGCCTGGGCCGTAATCAGCCCCAGCATTTT. This sequence encodes CASSLGRNQPQHF.

As concerns this clonotype: This clone may be a read error of a much larger clone one base away. The V and J genes are TRBV4-2 and TRBJ2-3, with 8 bases that match TRBD2. Germline lookup yields CDR1 LGHNA and CDR2 YNFKEQ. CDR3 length: 16 amino acids. CDR3 loop: CASSQEAGVSADTRYF. DNA of the CDR3: TGTGCCAGCAGCCAAGAAGCGGGAGTAAGTGCAGATACGCGGTATTTT.

This clonotype has just a few counts. The chain couples TRBV7-3 to TRBJ2-2; TRBD1 is a possible D gene (5 bases). Germline CDR1 and CDR2: SGHTA and FQGTGA. This CDR3 spans 14 amino acids. V lost 2 bases to trimming and J lost 7 bases, with 11 bases between them. In nucleotides, the CDR3 is TGTGCCAGCAGCTTAGCGTCAGGGCACGGGGAGCTGTTTTTT. It encodes CASSLASGHGELFF.

The chain joins TRBV11-2 to TRBJ2-3; 8 bases fit TRBD1. V was pared by 5 bases and J by 7 bases, with 8 bases of the junction left unmatched. This CDR3 is 14 amino acids long. Germline lookup yields CDR1 SGHAT and CDR2 FQNNGV. CDR3 in DNA: TGTGCCAGCAGCCCGACAGGGGCAACGAATACGCAGTATTTT. Protein product: CASSPTGATNTQYF.

The rearrangement links TRBV5-5 to TRBJ1-3; D not resolved. With 0 bases removed from V and 0 bases from J, the gap between germline ends came to 10 bases. From germline, CDR1 is SGHKS and CDR2 YYEKEE (reference sequence). This CDR3 has 16 residues. CDR3 in DNA: TGTGCCAGCAGCTTGGAGGGAGGCCGCTCTGGAAACACCATATATTTT. Its translation: CASSLEGGRSGNTIYF.